Listed here are 22 T cell receptor beta chains from one sample, sequenced in a study of cytomegalovirus exposure and HLA in healthy donors. Primers included in the PCR were 60 Vbeta and 13 Jbeta primers. TCRdb's table, derived via immunoSEQ multiplex PCR, lists solely in-frame clones and lacks some. The top ten clones hold over 1% of a sample with over 150,000 clones, more than 65% of them seen once. What was sequenced was PBMCs. Source of these receptors: a woman between 45 and 65 years old in good health and CMV-seronegative.

The CDR3: CASSLSGTGASTGELFF. As DNA, the CDR3 is TGTGCCAGCAGCTTGAGTGGGACAGGGGCGAGCACCGGGGAGCTGTTTTTT. The chain has TRBV5-6 and TRBJ2-2, with 10 bases aligning to TRBD1. The junction had 7 bases not matched to a gene; V was cut back by 1 base and J by 4 bases. This CDR3 is built from 17 residues. Germline CDR1 is SGHDT and CDR2 is YYEEEE.

This clone was observed a single time. The V call is TRBV28, the J call TRBJ2-7, with TRBD1 matching over 7 bases. Germline values: CDR1 MDHEN, CDR2 SYDVKM. The CDR3 extends over 14 amino acids. The V gene end was trimmed by 6 bases and the J gene end by 4 bases; junction bases not matched to a gene: 9. The CDR3 region is CASSPTGLGYEQYF. The CDR3 DNA is TGTGCCAGCAGCCCGACAGGGTTGGGGTACGAGCAGTACTTC.

The count of this clone is one. The chain couples TRBV7-6 to TRBJ2-3, with a tentative D call TRBD1 (5 bases). Trimming left V 1 base short and J 4 bases short, with 12 bases between. This CDR3 has 15 amino acids. The V gene's germline CDR1 is SGHVS and CDR2 FNYEAQ. The CDR3 DNA reads as TGTGCCAGCAGCTTAGTGTCAGGGCGGCCAGATACGCAGTATTTT. This gives the protein CASSLVSGRPDTQYF.

The V call is TRBV28, the J call TRBJ2-1, with 10 bases aligning to TRBD1. V dropped 4 bases and J dropped 7; count of bases not matched to a gene: 10. The CDR3 length is 16 residues. The germline V gene has CDR1 MDHEN and CDR2 SYDVKM. CDR3 in DNA: TGTGCCAGCAGTTCGCCGGGACAGGGGAAGTGGAATGAGCAGTTCTTC. Translating gives CASSSPGQGKWNEQFF.

The genes are TRBV20-1 and TRBJ2-1; the D is unclear. CDR1 is DFQATT and CDR2 is SNEGSKA in the germline V gene (reference sequence). This CDR3 is built from 11 residues. Trimming pared 1 base from V and 8 bases from J, leaving 6 bases between. For the CDR3, the DNA is TGCAGTGCTAGAGCCAATGATGAGCAGTTCTTC. Translating it yields CSARANDEQFF.

This clone came up once. The chain joins TRBV4-1 to TRBJ2-7; 9 bases are a match to TRBD2. CDR3 size: 15 residues. CDR1 MGHRA and CDR2 YSYEKL come from the germline V gene. Trimming cost V 6 bases and J 1 base; bases outside gene matches: 7. The CDR3 reads CASRLLAGPSYEQYF. The CDR3 DNA reads as TGCGCCAGCAGACTCCTAGCGGGGCCTTCCTACGAGCAGTACTTC.

The V and J genes are TRBV5-1 and TRBJ1-4; a weak D match, TRBD1 (6 bases). The germline V gene has CDR1 SGHRS and CDR2 YFSETQ. The ends were cut back, 0 bases at V and 8 bases at J, with 14 bases in the middle. This CDR3 region has 15 residues. CDR3 protein: CASSLGRGSQEKLFF. The CDR3 coding sequence is TGCGCCAGCAGCTTGGGTAGGGGGAGTCAGGAAAAACTGTTTTTT.

The J gene is TRBJ2-7, the V gene TRBV4-2; 7 bases fit TRBD1. The CDR3 is 15 residues long. The V segment lost 3 bases and the J segment 3 bases; nucleotides outside the gene matches: 8. Germline V gene sequence: CDR1 LGHNA, CDR2 YNFKEQ. This CDR3 reads CASSHTSQGNYEQYF. The CDR3, as DNA: TGTGCCAGCAGCCATACTTCACAGGGGAACTACGAGCAGTACTTC.

This sequence joins TRBV11-2 and TRBJ1-2; TRBD1 agrees at 7 bases. CDR1 is SGHAT, CDR2 FQNNGV, per germline. The CDR3 has 15 amino acids. With 4 bases clipped from V and 5 bases from J, the junction kept 10 bases outside the gene matches. In DNA form, the CDR3 reads TGTGCCAGCAGCTCCGACAGGGCGCCACTATATGGCTACACCTTC. This translates into CASSSDRAPLYGYTF.

This chain joins TRBV6-1 and TRBJ2-3; D is possibly TRBD2 (5 bases). Trimming pared 8 bases from V and 5 bases from J, leaving 20 bases between. From germline, CDR1 is MNHNS and CDR2 SASEGT. The CDR3 consists of 15 residues. DNA for the CDR3: TGTGCCAGCCTTTTGGTTATCGCAAGCGGAGATACGCAGTATTTT. Translated: CASLLVIASGDTQYF.

Points on this clone: At the DNA level, this CDR3 is encoded by other sequences in the same sample as well. This chain connects TRBV6-1 to TRBJ2-2; D may be TRBD2 (6 bases). Germline V gene lookup returns CDR1 MNHNS and CDR2 SASEGT. V was pared by 2 bases and J by 6 bases, with 16 bases between. The CDR3 covers 16 residues. The CDR3 DNA reads as TGTGCCAGCAGTGAATGGAGGGCCGGAGGCGCCGGGGAGCTGTTTTTT. Protein sequence: CASSEWRAGGAGELFF.

This clone was observed once. The chain is built from TRBV18 and TRBJ1-1; the match to TRBD1 covers 7 bases. The length of the CDR3 is 15 residues. V gave up 0 bases and J gave up 10 bases; unmatched junction bases: 11. Germline V gives CDR1 KGHSH, CDR2 LQKENI. CDR3 amino acids: CASSPPGGAGGIAFF. Here the CDR3 DNA reads TGTGCCAGCTCACCACCGGGGGGCGCAGGGGGTATAGCTTTCTTT.

This clone was detected only a few times. This rearrangement joins TRBV2 to TRBJ2-5, with D perhaps matching TRBD1 (5 bases). Per germline, CDR1 SNHLY and CDR2 FYNNEI. V lost 5 bases and J lost 2, with 12 bases in between. This CDR3 is 14 amino acids long. The CDR3, as DNA: TGTGCCAGCAGTAAAGTCACAGGTCAAGAGACCCAGTACTTC. Its translation: CASSKVTGQETQYF.

The V and J genes are TRBV28 and TRBJ2-7; 8 positions match TRBD1. V shed 9 bases, J shed 3 bases, and the junction held 10 bases outside the gene matches. The CDR3 loop spans 14 amino acids. Germline CDR1 and CDR2: MDHEN and SYDVKM. DNA of the CDR3: TGTGCCAGTCGGGGAGGACAGGGATACTACGAGCAGTACTTC. It encodes CASRGGQGYYEQYF.

The V gene is TRBV28, the J gene TRBJ1-1; the D gene is possibly TRBD1 (5 bases). V was trimmed by 3 bases and J by 6 bases, leaving 17 bases between them. The CDR3 covers 15 residues. CDR1 and CDR2 from the germline V gene are MDHEN and SYDVKM. CDR3 DNA: TGTGCCAGCAGTTTCGAACGACTAGGGGAATCTGAAGCTTTCTTT. Translating it yields CASSFERLGESEAFF.

The chain is built from TRBV19 and TRBJ2-5; tentatively, D is TRBD1 (6 bases). The germline V gene has CDR1 LNHDA and CDR2 SQIVND (reference sequence). The CDR3 runs to 14 residues. The V and J ends lost 3 bases and 4 bases respectively, with 12 bases between them. DNA of the CDR3: TGTGCCAGTAGTATCACAGGGAGCGGAGAGACCCAGTACTTC. It yields the protein CASSITGSGETQYF. The complete variable domain, with remaining parts taken from reference TRBV19 and TRBJ2-5, reads DGGITQSPKYLFRKEGQNVTLSCEQNLNHDAMYWYRQDPGQGLRLIYYSQIVNDFQKGDIAEGYSVSREKKESFPLTVTSAQKNPTAFYLCASSITGSGETQYFGPGTRLLVL.

This chain links TRBV28 with TRBJ1-4, with no clear D. V was clipped by 2 bases and J by 0 bases, with 10 bases between them. This CDR3 is built from 16 residues. Germline values: CDR1 MDHEN, CDR2 SYDVKM. CDR3 nucleotide sequence: TGTGCCAGCAGTTTACCTGGCGGGGCAACTAATGAAAAACTGTTTTTT. Translation: CASSLPGGATNEKLFF.

This chain connects TRBV9 to TRBJ1-4; 7 bases agree with TRBD1. Unmatched junction bases numbered 7, after V lost 2 bases and J lost 0 bases. The length of the CDR3 is 17 residues. The germline gives CDR1 SGDLS, CDR2 YYNGEE. The CDR3 DNA is TGTGCCAGCAGCGTCCGGACAGGCCCTACAACTAATGAAAAACTGTTTTTT. Amino acid sequence: CASSVRTGPTTNEKLFF.

This chain joins TRBV2 and TRBJ1-5; TRBD1 matches 7 bases. The germline V gene has CDR1 SNHLY and CDR2 FYNNEI. With V trimmed by 5 bases and J by 9 bases, 10 bases remained unmatched. This CDR3 has 14 residues. CDR3 DNA sequence: TGTGCCAGCAGTACCGACAGGGCTCTGGGGCCCCAGCATTTT. This sequence encodes CASSTDRALGPQHF. Complete variable domain (other parts from reference TRBV2 and TRBJ1-5): EPEVTQTPSHQVTQMGQEVILRCVPISNHLYFYWYRQILGQKVEFLVSFYNNEISEKSEIFDDQFSVERPDGSNFTLKIRSTKLEDSAMYFCASSTDRALGPQHFGDGTRLSIL.

The chain combines TRBV28 with TRBJ1-6; unclear D gene. Trimming shortened V by 3 bases and J by 7 bases, and 13 bases separated the two germline ends. Germline V gene data show CDR1 as MDHEN and CDR2 as SYDVKM. The CDR3 runs 15 residues. Written as DNA, the CDR3 is TGTGCCAGCAGTTTTACGGTGGACTCGAATTCACCCCTCCACTTT. The encoded protein is CASSFTVDSNSPLHF. The full variable domain, with the rest looked up from reference TRBV28 and TRBJ1-6, is DVKVTQSSRYLVKRTGEKVFLECVQDMDHENMFWYRQDPGLGLRLIYFSYDVKMKEKGDIPEGYSVSREKKERFSLILESASTNQTSMYLCASSFTVDSNSPLHFGNGTRLTVT.

The chain couples TRBV18 to TRBJ1-5, with a possible D match to TRBD1 (5 bases). Germline assignment: CDR1 KGHSH and CDR2 LQKENI. This CDR3 spans 18 amino acids. V lost 1 base and J lost 4, with 20 bases in between. Here the CDR3 reads CASSPLPLGGRSNQPQHF. The CDR3 nucleotides are TGTGCCAGCTCACCACTCCCCTTGGGGGGAAGGTCGAATCAGCCCCAGCATTTT.

This clone has a handful of counts. The J gene is TRBJ1-3, the V gene TRBV15, with 12 bases identical to TRBD1. The V segment lost 3 bases and the J segment 2 bases; nucleotides outside the gene matches: 2. The CDR3 is 16 residues long. Per germline, CDR1 LNHNV and CDR2 YYDKDF (reference sequence). CDR3 amino acids: CATSRGQGAAGNTIYF. The CDR3 DNA is TGTGCCACCAGCAGGGGACAGGGGGCGGCTGGAAACACCATATATTTT.